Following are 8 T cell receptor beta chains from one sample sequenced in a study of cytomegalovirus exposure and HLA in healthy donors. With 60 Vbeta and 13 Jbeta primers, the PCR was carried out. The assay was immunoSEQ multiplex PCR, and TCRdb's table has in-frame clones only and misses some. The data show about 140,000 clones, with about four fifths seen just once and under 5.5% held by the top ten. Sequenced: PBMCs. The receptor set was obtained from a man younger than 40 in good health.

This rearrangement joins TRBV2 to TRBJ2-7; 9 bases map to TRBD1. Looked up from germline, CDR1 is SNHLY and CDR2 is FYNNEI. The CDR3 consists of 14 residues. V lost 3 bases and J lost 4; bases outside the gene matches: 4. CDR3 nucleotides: TGTGCCAGCAGTGAGCAGGGACAGGGATACGAGCAGTACTTC. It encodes CASSEQGQGYEQYF.

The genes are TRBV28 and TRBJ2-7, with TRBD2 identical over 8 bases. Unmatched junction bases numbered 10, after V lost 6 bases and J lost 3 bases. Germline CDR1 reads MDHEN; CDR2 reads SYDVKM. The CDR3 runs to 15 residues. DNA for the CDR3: TGTGCCAGCAGGTCCGGGGCGGGGGGATTCTACGAGCAGTACTTC. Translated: CASRSGAGGFYEQYF.

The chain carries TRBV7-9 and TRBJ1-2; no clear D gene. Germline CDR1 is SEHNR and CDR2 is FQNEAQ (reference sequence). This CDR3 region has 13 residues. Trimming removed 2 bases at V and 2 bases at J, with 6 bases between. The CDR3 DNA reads TGTGCCAGCAGCTTACGAGAGAACTATGGCTACACCTTC. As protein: CASSLRENYGYTF. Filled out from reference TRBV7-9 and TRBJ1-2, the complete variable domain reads DTGVSQNPRHKITKRGQNVTFRCDPISEHNRLYWYRQTLGQGPEFLTYFQNEAQLEKSRLLSDRFSAERPKGSFSTLEIQRTEQGDSAMYLCASSLRENYGYTFGSGTRLTVV.

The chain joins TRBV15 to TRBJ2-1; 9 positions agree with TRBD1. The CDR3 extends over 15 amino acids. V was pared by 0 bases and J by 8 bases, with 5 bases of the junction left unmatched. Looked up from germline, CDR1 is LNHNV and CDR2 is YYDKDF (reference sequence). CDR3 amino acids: CATSREGQGSDEQFF. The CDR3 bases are TGTGCCACCAGCAGAGAGGGACAGGGATCGGATGAGCAGTTCTTC. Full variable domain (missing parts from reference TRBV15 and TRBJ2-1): DAMVIQNPRYQVTQFGKPVTLSCSQTLNHNVMYWYQQKSSQAPKLLFHYYDKDFNNEADTPDNFQSRRPNTSFCFLDIRSPGLGDTAMYLCATSREGQGSDEQFFGPGTRLTVL.

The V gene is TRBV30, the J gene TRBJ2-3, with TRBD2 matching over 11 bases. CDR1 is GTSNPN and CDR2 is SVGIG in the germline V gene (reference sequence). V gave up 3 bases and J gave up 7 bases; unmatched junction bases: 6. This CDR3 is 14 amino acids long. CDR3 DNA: TGTGCCTGGAGCATAGCGGGAGGGCCAAATACGCAGTATTTT. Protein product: CAWSIAGGPNTQYF.

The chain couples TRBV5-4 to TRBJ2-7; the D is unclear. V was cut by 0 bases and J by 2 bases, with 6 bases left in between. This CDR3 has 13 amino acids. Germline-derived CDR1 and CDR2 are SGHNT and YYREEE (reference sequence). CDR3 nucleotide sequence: TGTGCCAGCAGCTTGGCGACAACCTACGAGCAGTACTTC. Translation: CASSLATTYEQYF.

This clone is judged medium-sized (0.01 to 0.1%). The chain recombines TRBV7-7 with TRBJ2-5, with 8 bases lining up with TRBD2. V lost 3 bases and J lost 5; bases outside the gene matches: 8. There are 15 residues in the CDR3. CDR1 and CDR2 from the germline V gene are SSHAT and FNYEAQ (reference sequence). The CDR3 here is CASSFTAGGLETQYF. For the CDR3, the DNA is TGTGCCAGCAGCTTTACGGCGGGAGGTTTGGAGACCCAGTACTTC.

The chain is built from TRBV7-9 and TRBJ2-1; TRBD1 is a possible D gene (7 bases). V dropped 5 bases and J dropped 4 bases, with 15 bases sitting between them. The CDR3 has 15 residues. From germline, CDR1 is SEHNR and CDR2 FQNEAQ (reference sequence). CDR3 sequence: CASSVIQGRYNEQFF. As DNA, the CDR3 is TGTGCCAGCAGCGTAATACAGGGGAGGTACAATGAGCAGTTCTTC. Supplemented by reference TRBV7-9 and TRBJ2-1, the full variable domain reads DTGVSQNPRHKITKRGQNVTFRCDPISEHNRLYWYRQTLGQGPEFLTYFQNEAQLEKSRLLSDRFSAERPKGSFSTLEIQRTEQGDSAMYLCASSVIQGRYNEQFFGPGTRLTVL.